This T cell receptor (beta chain) appears in the sequencing data of a study of blood T cell repertoires in COVID-19 (dated by TCRdb to about 2020). A note on the overall study: Collaborator samples came from the United States, Italy and Spain and covered acute and convalescent phases of COVID-19. A de-identified subject ID, COVID-19 status, age in years and sex were almost always included in the sample metadata. The repertoires were made available in a free public database intended to serve as a resource for research on the immune response to SARS-CoV-2. Deeply sampled blood TCRbeta repertoires from subjects exposed to, actively infected with, or recovered from COVID-19 were included in the dataset. The samples were drawn from the first 160 participants of the ongoing ImmuneRACE study and from some 1,300 subjects provided by 6 global collaborators. The material from the prospective study consisted of cDNA or gDNA derived from T cells, B-cell-depleted T cells, or PBMCs. Where available, HLA class I and class II types were obtained from metadata supplied by the sample provider rather than from assay-based typing.

The paper's findings and limits, for the study overall: The amount of clinical and demographic metadata varied by source and participant and was provided uncurated.

Each collaborating institution followed its own protocols to collect whole blood in K2EDTA tubes. Collaborator samples were shipped for TCRbeta analysis as frozen whole blood, isolated PBMCs, or DNA extracted from either sample type. As for this clone: There is no known antigen for this receptor. Nothing much larger sits one base from this clone, and base qualities are not available.

Trimming leaves V shorter by 2 bases and J shorter by 0 bases, with the junction holding 3 bases beyond the gene matches. The CDR3 runs 17 amino acids, cysteine and phenylalanine included. Left in the record is the CDR3 DNA by itself, 51 bases read in frame from the first base. CDR1 and CDR2, looked up from the germline V gene (reference sequence), are LGHDT and YNNKEL. TCRbeta CDR3 regions were amplified from genomic DNA using the immunoSEQ Assay, a bias-controlled multiplex PCR. The published analysis was carried out like this. Nucleated cell counts per sample were estimated from amplification of reference gene primers within the assay. To quantify the absolute abundance of each unique TCRbeta CDR3 rearrangement, sequence reads were collapsed and filtered. For each sample, productive Simpson clonality was calculated as the square root of Simpson's diversity index over productive rearrangements. The source is immuneACCESS, and TCRdb retained only in-frame sequences with V and J called. Part of the clones is not carried over; for the studies checked, unresolved V genes explain less than half of this, and the remainder is unexplained. The V and J calls and clone size were taken over from that table, and D and trimming were inferred from the DNA. Present in this sample are more than 140,000 clones, roughly 82% of which were seen just once. Around 7.2% of the sample comes from the top ten.

The sample consisted of peripheral blood. The chain is made from TRBV3-1 (or the pseudogene TRBV3-2) and TRBJ2-1; TRBD2 lines up with 11 middle nucleotides. The clonotype originates from a woman between 50 and 59 years old in a cohort sampled during active or convalescent COVID-19. The DNA sequence follows: TGTGCCAGCAGCCAATATAGCGGGGGGGCCTCCTACAATGAGCAGTTCTTC. This encodes CASSQYSGGASYNEQFF.